A single sample gave rise to the 7 T cell receptor beta chains below, sequenced in a study of blood T cells in healthy people across ages. Primed by a sample-barcoded 5' primer and a J-beta primer mix, a second PCR proceeded for 7 to 11 cycles. Each CDR3 protein gets one entry after TCRdb re-called the 5' RACE reads with MiXCR. The table includes hundreds of thousands of distinct CDR3 sequences, under 65% detected once. Sequencing was done on a sample of blood. The source is a man in his sixties in good health.

The rearrangement uses TRBV10-3 and TRBJ1-1; TRBD1 aligns across 7 bases. Per the germline V gene, CDR1 is ENHRY and CDR2 is SYGVKD. The CDR3 consists of 15 residues. V lost 4 bases to trimming and J lost 3 bases; unmatched junction nucleotides: 8. In nucleotides, the CDR3 is TGTGCCATCAGTGGAGGGGGCAGCTGGGACACTGAAGCTTTCTTT. It yields the protein CAISGGGSWDTEAFF.

The gene calls are TRBV27 and TRBJ2-5; 11 bases map to TRBD1. Germline CDR1 is MNHEY and CDR2 is SMNVEV (reference sequence). The CDR3 is made up of 15 amino acids. V was pared by 1 base and J by 4 bases, with 2 bases of the junction left unmatched. The CDR3: CASSLLGTGGETQYF. CDR3 nucleotide sequence: TGTGCCAGCAGTTTATTGGGGACAGGGGGAGAGACCCAGTACTTC.

This clonotype was recorded a few times. Written as DNA, the CDR3 is TGTGCCAGCAGCGTAGAGCAGCAGGGCGGGCGCGAGCAGTACTTC. As protein: CASSVEQQGGREQYF. The J gene is TRBJ2-7, the V gene TRBV9; perhaps D is TRBD1 or TRBD2 (5 bases each). Trimming took off 0 bases at V and 6 bases at J, with 16 bases between the two ends. This CDR3 spans 15 amino acids. Germline values: CDR1 SGDLS, CDR2 YYNGEE.

The rearrangement uses TRBV9 and TRBJ1-1, with D possibly matching TRBD1 (6 bases). The CDR3 consists of 15 residues. Germline V lookup: CDR1 SGDLS, CDR2 YYNGEE. Trimming cost V 3 bases and J 1 base, with 13 bases left between them. CDR3 DNA sequence: TGTGCCAGCAGCGAGACGGGGGGCCCGAACACTGAAGCTTTCTTT. This gives the protein CASSETGGPNTEAFF.

This chain links TRBV7-2 with TRBJ2-6, with D possibly matching TRBD1 (5 bases). The V and J ends lost 4 bases and 0 bases respectively, with 10 bases between them. The CDR3 extends over 16 amino acids. The germline CDR1 and CDR2 sequences are SGHTA and FQGNSA. CDR3 residues: CASSSQGASGANVLTF. CDR3 in DNA: TGTGCCAGCAGCTCGCAGGGTGCCTCTGGGGCCAACGTCCTGACTTTC.

This clonotype occurred a few times. The chain combines TRBV2 with TRBJ2-7, with a weak D call TRBD1 (6 bases). The DNA matches TRBJ2-5 better at its end, which makes the J call doubtful. Germline CDR1 SNHLY, CDR2 FYNNEI. The CDR3 has 13 residues. The CDR3 sequence: CASSQGPLETQYF. The CDR3 DNA sequence: TGTGCCAGCAGTCAGGGGCCTCTTGAGACCCAGTACTTC.

The V gene is TRBV29-1, the J gene TRBJ2-2; 10 bases fit TRBD2. The CDR3 spans 15 residues. Unmatched junction bases numbered 4, after V lost 5 bases and J lost 1 base. Germline CDR1 reads SQVTM; CDR2 reads ANQGSEA. CDR3 bases: TGCAGCGTTCAGCGGGGGGGCTGGAACACCGGGGAGCTGTTTTTT. Its protein product is CSVQRGGWNTGELFF.